The rows below give T cell receptor beta chains drawn from one sample of a study of T cell repertoires in cytomegalovirus infection. TCRdb ran MiXCR on the reads and lists one entry per CDR3 protein. The repertoire has 490,000 or so distinct CDR3 sequences, about 10% of them found once; the top ten carry roughly 10%. Sequencing input: PBMCs. These TCRs come from a human donor in good health (CMV status not recorded). Some clones in this sample may be carry-over from other donors' samples. Each CDR3 is given with its conserved first and last residue. Each record gives: V gene, J gene, clone size, D gene, CDR3 DNA, CDR3 protein. The D gene is left open where the match is weak. Clone sizes are given selectively: once, few, many, or a class where the clone is expanded.

V gene: TRBV29-1; J gene: TRBJ1-2; clone size: NA; D gene: NA; CDR3 DNA: TGCAGCGTTGATGTACAGGCCCATCGCGGGTGGAGCTACACCTTC; CDR3 protein: CSVDVQAHRGWSYTF
V gene: TRBV20-1; J gene: TRBJ1-2; clone size: NA; D gene: NA; CDR3 DNA: TGCAGTGCTGGGACGAGGGCGGATGGCTACACCTTC; CDR3 protein: CSAGTRADGYTF
V gene: TRBV3-1; J gene: TRBJ2-2; clone size: once; D gene: TRBD2; CDR3 DNA: TGTGCCAGCAGTCTAGCGGGAGGGCCGAACGGGGAGCTGTTTTTT; CDR3 protein: CASSLAGGPNGELFF
V gene: TRBV20-1; J gene: TRBJ1-1; clone size: many; D gene: NA; CDR3 DNA: TGCAGTGCGGAGATATCTTTCTTT; CDR3 protein: CSAEISFF
V gene: TRBV7-9; J gene: TRBJ2-2; clone size: many; D gene: NA; CDR3 DNA: TGTGCCAGCAGCCCCGCCCGCGGCACCGGGGAGCTGTTTTTT; CDR3 protein: CASSPARGTGELFF
V gene: TRBV10-2; J gene: TRBJ1-2; clone size: many; D gene: TRBD1; CDR3 DNA: TGCGCCAGCAACGACAGGGGCTATGGCTACACCTTC; CDR3 protein: CASNDRGYGYTF
V gene: TRBV6-1; J gene: TRBJ2-5; clone size: few; D gene: NA; CDR3 DNA: TGTGCCAGCAGCGCATCCCTGGCGGATCAAGAGACCCAGTACTTC; CDR3 protein: CASSASLADQETQYF
V gene: TRBV28; J gene: TRBJ2-2; clone size: many; D gene: TRBD2; CDR3 DNA: TGTGCCAGCAGAACTCAGGCTAGCGGGAGGAACACCGGGGAGCTGTTTTTT; CDR3 protein: CASRTQASGRNTGELFF
V gene: TRBV27; J gene: TRBJ2-1; clone size: few; D gene: NA; CDR3 DNA: TGTGCCAGCACCATGGGGGGACCAACCTACAATGAGCAGTTCTTC; CDR3 protein: CASTMGGPTYNEQFF
V gene: TRBV12-5; J gene: TRBJ2-5; clone size: many; D gene: NA; CDR3 DNA: TGTGCTAGTGGTTTGGTACTTGGACACCCGCAAGAGACCCAGTACTTC; CDR3 protein: CASGLVLGHPQETQYF
V gene: TRBV5-1; J gene: TRBJ1-2; clone size: few; D gene: NA; CDR3 DNA: TGCGCCAGCAGCTTGATGGGGGGGCAGGACTATGGCTACACCTTC; CDR3 protein: CASSLMGGQDYGYTF
V gene: TRBV20-1; J gene: TRBJ2-1; clone size: few; D gene: NA; CDR3 DNA: TGCAGTGCTAGATGGGAGAGCGGTTCCAATGAGCAGTTCTTC; CDR3 protein: CSARWESGSNEQFF
V gene: TRBV18; J gene: TRBJ1-2; clone size: NA; D gene: NA; CDR3 DNA: TGTGCCAGCTCACCAGGGGCTGGGATTCGTGGCTACACCTTC; CDR3 protein: CASSPGAGIRGYTF
V gene: TRBV20-1; J gene: TRBJ2-7; clone size: NA; D gene: NA; CDR3 DNA: TGCAGTGCCCCGTGGCGGGACCACTACGAGCAGTACTTC; CDR3 protein: CSAPWRDHYEQYF
V gene: TRBV12-3/TRBV12-4; J gene: TRBJ1-4; clone size: many; D gene: NA; CDR3 DNA: TGTGCCAGCAGCCAGCGCACTGCAACTAATGAAAAACTGTTTTTT; CDR3 protein: CASSQRTATNEKLFF
V gene: TRBV10-1; J gene: TRBJ2-2; clone size: NA; D gene: NA; CDR3 DNA: TGCGCCAGCAGCGGAGACAGGCCCGGGGAGCTGTTTTTT; CDR3 protein: CASSGDRPGELFF
V gene: TRBV6-5; J gene: TRBJ1-2; clone size: many; D gene: NA; CDR3 DNA: TGTGCCAGCAGTTACTCCGGGACGGGAAAGACTAACTATGGCTACACCTTC; CDR3 protein: CASSYSGTGKTNYGYTF
V gene: TRBV25-1; J gene: TRBJ2-1; clone size: few; D gene: TRBD2; CDR3 DNA: TGTGCCAGCGGGGGGGGTGAGCAGTTCTTC; CDR3 protein: CASGGGEQFF
V gene: TRBV27; J gene: TRBJ2-7; clone size: many; D gene: NA; CDR3 DNA: TGTGCCAGCAGTCCCTCGGGACCGAGGGAGCAGTACTTC; CDR3 protein: CASSPSGPREQYF
V gene: TRBV7-3; J gene: TRBJ1-2; clone size: many; D gene: NA; CDR3 DNA: TGTGCCAGCAGCTCCGGGAGTTTCTATGGCTACACCTTC; CDR3 protein: CASSSGSFYGYTF
V gene: TRBV7-8; J gene: TRBJ1-1; clone size: many; D gene: TRBD1; CDR3 DNA: TGTGCCAGCAGCCCTGTACAGGGGGAAGCTTTCTTT; CDR3 protein: CASSPVQGEAFF
V gene: TRBV27; J gene: TRBJ2-3; clone size: many; D gene: TRBD2; CDR3 DNA: TGTGCCAGTTTGCCTCGGGGGGGCACAGATACGCAGTATTTT; CDR3 protein: CASLPRGGTDTQYF
V gene: TRBV18; J gene: TRBJ1-1; clone size: NA; D gene: TRBD1; CDR3 DNA: TGTGCCAGCTCACCAAGACAGGGGCGCGCAAACACTGAAGCTTTCTTT; CDR3 protein: CASSPRQGRANTEAFF
V gene: TRBV7-3; J gene: TRBJ2-7; clone size: many; D gene: NA; CDR3 DNA: TGTGCCAGCAGCCCAAATATCGACAGGTCCTACGAGCAGTACTTC; CDR3 protein: CASSPNIDRSYEQYF
V gene: TRBV6-4; J gene: TRBJ1-1; clone size: many; D gene: NA; CDR3 DNA: TGTGCCAGCAGTGATGGTGGAAACACTGAAGCTTTCTTT; CDR3 protein: CASSDGGNTEAFF
V gene: TRBV6-5; J gene: TRBJ1-4; clone size: many; D gene: TRBD1; CDR3 DNA: TGTGCCAGCAGCCCGGGACAGGCAACTAATGAAAAACTGTTTTTT; CDR3 protein: CASSPGQATNEKLFF
V gene: TRBV9; J gene: TRBJ1-1; clone size: NA; D gene: NA; CDR3 DNA: TGTGCCAGCAGCGGCCAACCGGGCGAAGCTTTCTTT; CDR3 protein: CASSGQPGEAFF
V gene: TRBV7-3; J gene: TRBJ2-7; clone size: many; D gene: TRBD2; CDR3 DNA: TGTGCCAGCAGCAGGACTAGCGGGAGTGAGGGTGAGCAGTACTTC; CDR3 protein: CASSRTSGSEGEQYF
V gene: TRBV12-3/TRBV12-4; J gene: TRBJ2-1; clone size: few; D gene: NA; CDR3 DNA: TGTGCCAGCAGTTTTAGTGAGCAGTTCTTC; CDR3 protein: CASSFSEQFF
V gene: TRBV5-5; J gene: TRBJ2-5; clone size: few; D gene: NA; CDR3 DNA: TGTGCCAGCAGCTTGGGTGGCCCACTCACTGGGGAGACCCAGTACTTC; CDR3 protein: CASSLGGPLTGETQYF
V gene: TRBV7-9; J gene: TRBJ2-2; clone size: many; D gene: NA; CDR3 DNA: TGTGCCAGCAGCACCCGACCTGGGGAGCTGTTTTTT; CDR3 protein: CASSTRPGELFF
V gene: TRBV20-1; J gene: TRBJ1-1; clone size: many; D gene: NA; CDR3 DNA: TGCAGTGCTAGAATCTCCATGAACACTGAAGCTTTCTTT; CDR3 protein: CSARISMNTEAFF
V gene: TRBV5-5; J gene: TRBJ2-3; clone size: many; D gene: NA; CDR3 DNA: TGTGCCAGCAGCTTGGTTGGAGGGCCAGATACGCAGTATTTT; CDR3 protein: CASSLVGGPDTQYF
V gene: TRBV7-8; J gene: TRBJ1-2; clone size: many; D gene: TRBD1; CDR3 DNA: TGTGCCAGCAGCTTATCTAGGACAGGGGGTGGCTACACCTTC; CDR3 protein: CASSLSRTGGGYTF
V gene: TRBV5-4; J gene: TRBJ2-7; clone size: many; D gene: TRBD1; CDR3 DNA: TGTGCCAGCAGCCCTGGGACAGGAATCCCCTACGAGCAGTACTTC; CDR3 protein: CASSPGTGIPYEQYF
V gene: TRBV14; J gene: TRBJ1-4; clone size: many; D gene: NA; CDR3 DNA: TGTGCCAGCAGCCAACGGCAGGGGCTGGAAAAACTGTTTTTT; CDR3 protein: CASSQRQGLEKLFF
V gene: TRBV20-1; J gene: TRBJ2-3; clone size: NA; D gene: TRBD2; CDR3 DNA: TGCAGTGCTAGAGATGAGCGTTCAGCGGGAGATCCAGATACGCAGTATTTT; CDR3 protein: CSARDERSAGDPDTQYF
V gene: TRBV7-8; J gene: TRBJ2-6; clone size: many; D gene: NA; CDR3 DNA: TGTGCCAGCAGCGCCGACAGAGCTAGGGCCAACGTCCTGACTTTC; CDR3 protein: CASSADRARANVLTF
V gene: TRBV10-2; J gene: TRBJ2-4; clone size: few; D gene: NA; CDR3 DNA: TGCGCCAGCAGTGAGTACAAATCCAAAAACATTCAGTACTTC; CDR3 protein: CASSEYKSKNIQYF
V gene: TRBV19; J gene: TRBJ2-4; clone size: NA; D gene: NA; CDR3 DNA: TGTGCCAGTAGCAACATCGGCAGTGGAAAAAACATTCAGTACTTC; CDR3 protein: CASSNIGSGKNIQYF
V gene: TRBV2; J gene: TRBJ2-1; clone size: NA; D gene: NA; CDR3 DNA: TGTGCCAGCGGAGGATCCAGGGTAGGAGAGCAGTTCTTC; CDR3 protein: CASGGSRVGEQFF
V gene: TRBV20-1; J gene: TRBJ2-7; clone size: few; D gene: NA; CDR3 DNA: TGCAGTGCTAGGGGTCCCTGGGCCCACAGCTCCTACGAGCAGTACTTC; CDR3 protein: CSARGPWAHSSYEQYF
V gene: TRBV28; J gene: TRBJ1-2; clone size: few; D gene: NA; CDR3 DNA: TGTGCCAGCAGCTCAACTCCTGGCTACACCTTC; CDR3 protein: CASSSTPGYTF
V gene: TRBV20-1; J gene: TRBJ2-7; clone size: once; D gene: TRBD2; CDR3 DNA: TGCAGTGCTAGTGGGTGGGGCGACGAAGCGGGAGGGTCCAGCTCCTACGAGCAGTACTTC; CDR3 protein: CSASGWGDEAGGSSSYEQYF
V gene: TRBV20-1; J gene: TRBJ2-1; clone size: NA; D gene: NA; CDR3 DNA: TGCAGTGCTAGAGATGAACAGTCCTCCCCATACAATGAGCAGTTCTTC; CDR3 protein: CSARDEQSSPYNEQFF
V gene: TRBV6-5; J gene: TRBJ1-5; clone size: many; D gene: NA; CDR3 DNA: TGTGCCAGCGGGAGGGGGGCCAATCAGCCCCAGCATTTT; CDR3 protein: CASGRGANQPQHF
V gene: TRBV5-5; J gene: TRBJ1-1; clone size: many; D gene: NA; CDR3 DNA: TGTGCCAGCAGCTTATGGCTGACGGTGAACACTGAAGCTTTCTTT; CDR3 protein: CASSLWLTVNTEAFF
V gene: TRBV20-1; J gene: TRBJ2-1; clone size: many; D gene: TRBD2; CDR3 DNA: TGCAGTGCTAGAGGAGGGACTAGCGCCCACAATGAGCAGTTCTTC; CDR3 protein: CSARGGTSAHNEQFF
V gene: TRBV25-1; J gene: TRBJ2-5; clone size: many; D gene: TRBD1; CDR3 DNA: TGTGCCAGCAGTGGCCGGGACAGGGGCCTTCAAGAGACCCAGTACTTC; CDR3 protein: CASSGRDRGLQETQYF
V gene: TRBV2; J gene: TRBJ1-2; clone size: many; D gene: NA; CDR3 DNA: TGTGCCAGCAGGCTGACTGAAGTTGGCTATGGCTACACCTTC; CDR3 protein: CASRLTEVGYGYTF
V gene: TRBV28; J gene: TRBJ1-3; clone size: NA; D gene: NA; CDR3 DNA: TGTGCCAGCAGTGATCACTCTGGAAACACCATATATTTT; CDR3 protein: CASSDHSGNTIYF
V gene: TRBV10-2; J gene: TRBJ1-6; clone size: few; D gene: TRBD1; CDR3 DNA: TGCGCCAGCAGGCCGACAGGGCATAATTCACCCCTCCACTTT; CDR3 protein: CASRPTGHNSPLHF
V gene: TRBV3-1; J gene: TRBJ1-2; clone size: many; D gene: NA; CDR3 DNA: TGTGCCAGCAGCCAAGATCTCACGCGGGGACCCTATGGCTACACCTTC; CDR3 protein: CASSQDLTRGPYGYTF
V gene: TRBV7-2; J gene: TRBJ2-1; clone size: many; D gene: NA; CDR3 DNA: TGTGCCAGCAGCTTAGCGGGTGGAGGGAGCTCCTACAATGAGCAGTTCTTC; CDR3 protein: CASSLAGGGSSYNEQFF